This TCR beta chain emerged from a study of blood T cell repertoires in COVID-19. Turning to the study itself: From T cells, B-cell-depleted T cells, or PBMCs came the material, which was cDNA or gDNA.

The CDR3 extends over 14 amino acids. Germline V gene sequence: CDR1 SGDLS, CDR2 YYNGEE. V dropped 3 bases and J dropped 3 bases, with 9 bases sitting between them. Using immunoSEQ multiplex PCR, the repertoire was profiled, and TCRdb retains in-frame clones only, with some absent. This table has roughly 280,000 clones, roughly nine tenths appearing once. Grouping used clinical history reported by participants in a survey and questionnaire. What was sequenced was PBMCs or T cells enriched from blood (not recorded which). The rearrangement joins TRBV9 to TRBJ2-2, with TRBD1 as a possible D gene (5 bases). The sequence derives from a woman between 50 and 59 years old who had recovered from COVID-19. Written as DNA, the CDR3 is TGTGCCAGCAGCGCGACAGTTTACACCGGGGAGCTGTTTTTT. Encoded protein: CASSATVYTGELFF.